The 6 T cell receptor beta chains below come from one sample, sequenced in a study of T cell responses to AZD1222 COVID-19 vaccine. Method: immunoSEQ multiplex PCR; TCRdb's copy keeps in-frame clones and lacks some. The table has roughly 66,000 clones, roughly 82% seen once; the top ten hold roughly 5%. The source material was peripheral blood, sampled on day 0 of AZD1222 vaccination. These receptors were collected from an adult in good health.

The chain has TRBV7-8 and TRBJ1-3, with a possible D match to TRBD1 (6 bases). CDR1 and CDR2 (germline): SGHVS, FQNEAQ. The V end was cut by 10 bases, the J end by 0 bases, with 10 bases between. This CDR3 spans 13 amino acids. This CDR3 is CATRGHSGNTIYF. In nucleotides, the CDR3 is TGTGCCACCCGGGGACACTCTGGAAACACCATATATTTT.

The gene calls are TRBV4-1 and TRBJ1-1, with D possibly matching TRBD1 (6 bases). Trimming removed 1 base from V and 7 bases from J, with 10 bases in between. This CDR3 is built from 13 residues. CDR1 and CDR2 from the germline V gene are MGHRA and YSYEKL. CDR3 protein: CASSQGGGGEAFF. For the CDR3, the DNA is TGCGCCAGCAGCCAAGGGGGAGGGGGTGAAGCTTTCTTT.

The V and J genes are TRBV28 and TRBJ1-1; D remains unclear. The germline V gene has CDR1 MDHEN and CDR2 SYDVKM. The CDR3 is 13 residues long. Trimming shortened V by 3 bases and J by 1 base, and 6 bases separated the two germline ends. The CDR3 protein is CASSFKGNTEAFF. CDR3 nucleotide sequence: TGTGCCAGCAGTTTTAAGGGGAACACTGAAGCTTTCTTT.

The gene calls are TRBV19 and TRBJ2-6, with 7 positions matching TRBD1. The CDR3 is 16 residues long. V lost 6 bases and J lost 0; bases outside the gene matches: 5. The germline CDR1 and CDR2 sequences are LNHDA and SQIVND (reference sequence). The CDR3 DNA reads TGTGCCAGTAGCCGGGACAGTAGCTCTGGGGCCAACGTCCTGACTTTC. This gives the protein CASSRDSSSGANVLTF.

The rearrangement links TRBV7-2 to TRBJ2-1; 12 bases line up with TRBD2. This CDR3 has 15 amino acids. J lost 7 bases, V lost 1 base, and 2 bases had no gene match. CDR1 and CDR2 from the germline V gene are SGHTA and FQGNSA. CDR3 bases: TGTGCCAGCAGCTTAGGGACTAGCGGGGCTAATGAGCAGTTCTTC. Amino acid sequence: CASSLGTSGANEQFF.

This chain connects TRBV12-5 to TRBJ2-7, with 10 bases matching TRBD2. Germline CDR1 is LGHNT and CDR2 is FRNRAP. V trimming: 4 bases; J trimming: 4 bases; junction bases outside the gene matches: 4. This CDR3 has 14 residues. The CDR3 DNA follows: TGTGCTAGTGGTTGGAGCGGGGGGGCTTACGAGCAGTACTTC. Translation: CASGWSGGAYEQYF.